The clone carrying this T cell receptor (beta chain) has a handful of counts. Its antigen is still unknown. V lost 0 bases to trimming and J lost 6 bases, with 12 bases between them. The CDR3 totals 14 residues. Germline assignment: CDR1 SGHRS and CDR2 YFSETQ. Each donor was a healthy Caucasian individual from Russia, aged roughly 6 to 95. This sample was included in a study of blood T cells in healthy people across ages. Study-level results: PBMC samples, being unsorted, prevented any conclusive comparison of naive and antigen-experienced cells. There was a strong correlation between TCR beta diversity and naive T cell percentage.

A second PCR of 7 to 11 cycles used a sample-barcoded 5' primer and a J-beta primer mix. TCRdb called the 5' RACE reads again in MiXCR, with one record for every CDR3 protein. The data contain roughly 800,000 distinct CDR3 sequences, 20% to 25% of them singletons. The data were also submitted as part of a second study, on T cells of mothers and their children.

J is TRBJ1-2 and V is TRBV5-1; D remains ambiguous. The sequenced material came from blood. This sequence was found in a boy younger than 18 in good health. CDR3 coding DNA: TGCGCCAGCAGCTTGGAAGACACGAGGGATGGCTACACCTTC. It is translated as CASSLEDTRDGYTF.